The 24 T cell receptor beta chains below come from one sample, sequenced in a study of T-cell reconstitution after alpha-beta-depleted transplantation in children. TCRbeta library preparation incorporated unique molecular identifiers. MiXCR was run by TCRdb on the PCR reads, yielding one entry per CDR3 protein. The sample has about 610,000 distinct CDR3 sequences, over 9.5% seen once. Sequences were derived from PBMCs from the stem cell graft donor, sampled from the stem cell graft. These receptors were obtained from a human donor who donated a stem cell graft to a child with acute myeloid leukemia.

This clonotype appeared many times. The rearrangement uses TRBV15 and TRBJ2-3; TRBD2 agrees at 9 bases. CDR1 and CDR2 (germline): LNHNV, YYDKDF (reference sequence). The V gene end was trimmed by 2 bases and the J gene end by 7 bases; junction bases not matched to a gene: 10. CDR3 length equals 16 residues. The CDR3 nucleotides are TGTGCCACCAGCAGACCCGGACTAGCGCCAAGGAATACGCAGTATTTT. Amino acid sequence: CATSRPGLAPRNTQYF.

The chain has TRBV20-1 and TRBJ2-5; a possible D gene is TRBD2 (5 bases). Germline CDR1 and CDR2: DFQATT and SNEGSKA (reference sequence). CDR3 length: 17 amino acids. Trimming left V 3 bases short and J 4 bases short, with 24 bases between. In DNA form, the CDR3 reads TGCAGTGCTAGTAAGGGCATTGGGAGAGTAGAGGTAGAGACCCAGTACTTC. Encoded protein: CSASKGIGRVEVETQYF.

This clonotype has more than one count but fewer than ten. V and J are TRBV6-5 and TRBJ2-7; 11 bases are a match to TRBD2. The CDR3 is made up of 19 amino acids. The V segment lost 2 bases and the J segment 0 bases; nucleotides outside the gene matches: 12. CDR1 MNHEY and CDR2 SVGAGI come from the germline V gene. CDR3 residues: CASSYSLGTSGDSSYEQYF. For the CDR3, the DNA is TGTGCCAGCAGTTACAGTTTGGGGACTAGCGGAGATAGCTCCTACGAGCAGTACTTC.

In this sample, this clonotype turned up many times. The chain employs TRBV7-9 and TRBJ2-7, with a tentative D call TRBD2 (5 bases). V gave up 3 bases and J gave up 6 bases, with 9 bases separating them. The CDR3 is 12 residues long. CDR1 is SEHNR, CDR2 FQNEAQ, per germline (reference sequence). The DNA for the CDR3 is TGTGCCAGCAGCTTTGGAGGATCCGAGCAGTACTTC. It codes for CASSFGGSEQYF.

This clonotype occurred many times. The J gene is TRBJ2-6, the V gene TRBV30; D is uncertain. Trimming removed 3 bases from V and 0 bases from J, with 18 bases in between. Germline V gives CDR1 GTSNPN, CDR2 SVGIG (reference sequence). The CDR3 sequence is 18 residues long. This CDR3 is CAWSVGDTSHSGANVLTF. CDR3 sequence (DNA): TGTGCCTGGAGCGTGGGTGACACCAGTCACTCTGGGGCCAACGTCCTGACTTTC.

The CDR3 DNA follows: TGCGCCAGCAGCTTGCGAGGGGGGCTTCCCTACGAGCAGTACTTC. It encodes CASSLRGGLPYEQYF. V is TRBV5-1 and J is TRBJ2-7, with D perhaps given as TRBD1 or TRBD2 (6 bases each). The V and J ends lost 1 base and 2 bases respectively, with 13 bases between them. CDR1 SGHRS and CDR2 YFSETQ come from the germline V gene. CDR3 length equals 15 residues.

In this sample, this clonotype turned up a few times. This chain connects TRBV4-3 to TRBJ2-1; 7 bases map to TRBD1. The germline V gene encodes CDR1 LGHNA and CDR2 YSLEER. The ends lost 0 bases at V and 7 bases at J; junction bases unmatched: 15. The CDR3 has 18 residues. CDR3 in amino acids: CASSQDLGQFRGKNEQFF. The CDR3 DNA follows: TGCGCCAGCAGCCAAGATCTGGGGCAGTTCAGGGGGAAGAATGAGCAGTTCTTC.

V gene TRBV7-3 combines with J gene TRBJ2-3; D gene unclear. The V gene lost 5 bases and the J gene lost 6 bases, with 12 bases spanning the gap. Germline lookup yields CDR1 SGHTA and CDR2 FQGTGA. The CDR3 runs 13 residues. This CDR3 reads CASSPIQADTQYF. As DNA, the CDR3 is TGTGCCAGCAGCCCCATCCAGGCCGATACGCAGTATTTT.

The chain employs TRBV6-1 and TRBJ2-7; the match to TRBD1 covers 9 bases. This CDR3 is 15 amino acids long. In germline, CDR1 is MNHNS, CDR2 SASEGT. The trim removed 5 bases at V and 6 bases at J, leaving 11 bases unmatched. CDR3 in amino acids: CASSRSGTGSREQYF. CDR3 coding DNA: TGTGCCAGCAGTCGATCCGGGACAGGGTCTCGCGAGCAGTACTTC.

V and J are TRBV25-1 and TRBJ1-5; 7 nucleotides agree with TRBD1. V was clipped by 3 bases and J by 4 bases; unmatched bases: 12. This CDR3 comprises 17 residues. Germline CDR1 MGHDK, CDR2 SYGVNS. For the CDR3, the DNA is TGTGCCAGCAGTGAGTCCCGGACAGGAGGTTGGAATCAGCCCCAGCATTTT. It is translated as CASSESRTGGWNQPQHF.

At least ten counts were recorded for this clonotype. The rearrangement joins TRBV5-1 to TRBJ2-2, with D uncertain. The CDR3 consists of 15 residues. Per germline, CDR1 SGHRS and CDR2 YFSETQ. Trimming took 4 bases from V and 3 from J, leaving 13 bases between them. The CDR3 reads CASSQTPDHTGELFF. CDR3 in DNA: TGCGCCAGCAGCCAAACCCCAGACCACACCGGGGAGCTGTTTTTT.

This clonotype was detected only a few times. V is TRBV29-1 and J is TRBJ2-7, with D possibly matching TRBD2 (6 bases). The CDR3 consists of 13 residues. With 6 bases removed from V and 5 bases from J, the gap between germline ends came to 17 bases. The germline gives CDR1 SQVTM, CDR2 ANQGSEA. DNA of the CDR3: TGCAGCGTCAGGGACTCCGGGCGCCACGAGCAGTACTTC. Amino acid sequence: CSVRDSGRHEQYF.

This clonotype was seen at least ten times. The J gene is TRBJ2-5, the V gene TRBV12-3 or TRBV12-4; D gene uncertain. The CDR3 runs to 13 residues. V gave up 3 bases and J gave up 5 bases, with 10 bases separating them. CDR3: CASSLLRRETQYF. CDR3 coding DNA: TGTGCCAGCAGTTTGCTCAGAAGGGAGACCCAGTACTTC.

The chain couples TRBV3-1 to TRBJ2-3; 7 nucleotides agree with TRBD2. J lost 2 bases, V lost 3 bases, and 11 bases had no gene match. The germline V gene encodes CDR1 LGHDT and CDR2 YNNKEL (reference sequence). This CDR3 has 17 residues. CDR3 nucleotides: TGTGCCAGCAGCCACCGTTTCCGGGACTACTACACAGATACGCAGTATTTT. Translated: CASSHRFRDYYTDTQYF.

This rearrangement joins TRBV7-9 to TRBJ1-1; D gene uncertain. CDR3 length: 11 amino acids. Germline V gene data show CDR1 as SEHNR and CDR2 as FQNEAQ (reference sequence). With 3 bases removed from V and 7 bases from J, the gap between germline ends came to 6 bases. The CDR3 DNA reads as TGTGCCAGCAGCTTTGGCGATGAAGCTTTCTTT. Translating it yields CASSFGDEAFF. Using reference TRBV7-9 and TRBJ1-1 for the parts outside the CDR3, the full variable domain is DTGVSQNPRHKITKRGQNVTFRCDPISEHNRLYWYRQTLGQGPEFLTYFQNEAQLEKSRLLSDRFSAERPKGSFSTLEIQRTEQGDSAMYLCASSFGDEAFFGQGTRLTVV.

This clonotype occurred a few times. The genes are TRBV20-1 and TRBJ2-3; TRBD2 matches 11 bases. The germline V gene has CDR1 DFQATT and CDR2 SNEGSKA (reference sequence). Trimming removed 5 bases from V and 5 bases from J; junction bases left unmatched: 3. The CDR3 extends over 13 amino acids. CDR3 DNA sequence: TGCAGTGCTGGGGGACTAGCGGAAGATACGCAGTATTTT. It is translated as CSAGGLAEDTQYF.

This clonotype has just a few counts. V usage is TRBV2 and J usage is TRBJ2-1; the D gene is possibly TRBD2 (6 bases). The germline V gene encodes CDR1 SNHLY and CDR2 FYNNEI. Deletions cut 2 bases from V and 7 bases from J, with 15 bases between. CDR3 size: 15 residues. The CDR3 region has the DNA TGTGCCAGCAGTGAAAGTCGAGTGACTAGAAATGAGCAGTTCTTC. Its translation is CASSESRVTRNEQFF.

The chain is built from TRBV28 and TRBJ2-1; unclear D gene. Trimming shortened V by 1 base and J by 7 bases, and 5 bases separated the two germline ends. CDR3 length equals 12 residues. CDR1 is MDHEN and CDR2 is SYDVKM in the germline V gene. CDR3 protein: CASSLSWNEQFF. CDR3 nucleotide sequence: TGTGCCAGCAGTTTATCCTGGAATGAGCAGTTCTTC. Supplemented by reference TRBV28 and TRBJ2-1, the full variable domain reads DVKVTQSSRYLVKRTGEKVFLECVQDMDHENMFWYRQDPGLGLRLIYFSYDVKMKEKGDIPEGYSVSREKKERFSLILESASTNQTSMYLCASSLSWNEQFFGPGTRLTVL.

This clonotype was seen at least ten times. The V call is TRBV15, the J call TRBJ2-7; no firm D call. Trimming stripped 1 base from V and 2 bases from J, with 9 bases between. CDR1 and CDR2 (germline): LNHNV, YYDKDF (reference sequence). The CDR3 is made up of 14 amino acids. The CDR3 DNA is TGTGCCACCAGCAGAGTGAAGGGAACCTACGAGCAGTACTTC. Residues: CATSRVKGTYEQYF.

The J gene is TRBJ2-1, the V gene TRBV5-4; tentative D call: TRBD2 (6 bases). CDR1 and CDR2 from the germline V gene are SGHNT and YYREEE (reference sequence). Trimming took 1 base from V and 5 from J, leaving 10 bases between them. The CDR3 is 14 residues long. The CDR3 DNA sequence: TGTGCCAGCAGCTTGAGGACTATGGACAATGAGCAGTTCTTC. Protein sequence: CASSLRTMDNEQFF.

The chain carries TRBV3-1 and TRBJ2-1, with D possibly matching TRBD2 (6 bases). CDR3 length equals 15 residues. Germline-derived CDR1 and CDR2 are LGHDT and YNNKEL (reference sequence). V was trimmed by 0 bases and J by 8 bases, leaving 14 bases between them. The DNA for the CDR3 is TGTGCCAGCAGCCAAGATCCGGGAGTGAGGGATGAGCAGTTCTTC. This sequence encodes CASSQDPGVRDEQFF.

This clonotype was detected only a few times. CDR3 sequence: CAISVLAGGSNTDTQYF. DNA for the CDR3: TGTGCCATCAGTGTACTAGCGGGAGGGTCGAACACAGATACGCAGTATTTT. This chain connects TRBV10-3 to TRBJ2-3, with 13 positions matching TRBD2. Germline lookup yields CDR1 ENHRY and CDR2 SYGVKD. This CDR3 spans 17 amino acids. Unmatched junction bases numbered 6, after V lost 4 bases and J lost 2 bases.

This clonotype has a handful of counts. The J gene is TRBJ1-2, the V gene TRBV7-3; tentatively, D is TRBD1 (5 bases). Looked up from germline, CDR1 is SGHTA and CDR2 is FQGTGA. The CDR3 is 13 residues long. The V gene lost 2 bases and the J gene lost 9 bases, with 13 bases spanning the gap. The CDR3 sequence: CASSLSRQMSYTF. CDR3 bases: TGTGCCAGCAGCTTATCGCGACAGATGAGCTACACCTTC.

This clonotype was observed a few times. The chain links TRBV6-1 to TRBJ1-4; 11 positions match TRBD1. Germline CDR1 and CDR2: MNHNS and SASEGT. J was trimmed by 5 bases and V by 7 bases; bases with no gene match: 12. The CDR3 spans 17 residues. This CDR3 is CASTHPGTGGSNEKLFF. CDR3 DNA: TGTGCCAGCACTCACCCCGGGACAGGGGGTTCGAATGAAAAACTGTTTTTT.